What follows is one TCR beta chain and its context. Its antigen is still unknown. This entry is derived from a study of T cell repertoires in ileal Crohn's disease. Study summary: About half received postoperative treatment, about ten with thiopurines and around 20 anti-TNF. Study results and caveats: Clonality above 26.8% at surgery always came with endoscopic recurrence.

The time point here: inflamed ileum from the surgical specimen. Generated by immunoSEQ multiplex PCR, the TCRdb table keeps only in-frame clones and is missing some. Of 16,000 or so clones in the sample, 80% to 95% are singletons; the top ten hold 7.1%. CDR3 length: 14 amino acids. V was shortened by 0 bases and J by 0 bases, with 6 bases between the two germline ends. From germline, CDR1 is LGHNA and CDR2 YSLEER. This clonotype originated in an adult with Crohn's disease. Sample: ileal tissue. V and J are TRBV4-3 and TRBJ2-7, with D unclear. The DNA for the CDR3 is TGCGCCAGCAGCCAAGAGCAGTTCTCCTACGAGCAGTACTTC. It is translated as CASSQEQFSYEQYF.